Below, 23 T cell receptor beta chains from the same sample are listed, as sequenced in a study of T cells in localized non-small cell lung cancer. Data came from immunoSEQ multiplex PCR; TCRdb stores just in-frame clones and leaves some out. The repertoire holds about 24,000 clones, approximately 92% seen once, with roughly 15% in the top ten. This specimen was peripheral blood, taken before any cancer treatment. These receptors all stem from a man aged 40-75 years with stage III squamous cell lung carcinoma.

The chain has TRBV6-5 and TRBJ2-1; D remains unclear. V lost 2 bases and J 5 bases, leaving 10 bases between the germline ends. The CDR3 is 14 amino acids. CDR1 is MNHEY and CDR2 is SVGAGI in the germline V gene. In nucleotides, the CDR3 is TGTGCCAGCAGTTACCGACGAACTAACAATGAGCAGTTCTTC. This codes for CASSYRRTNNEQFF.

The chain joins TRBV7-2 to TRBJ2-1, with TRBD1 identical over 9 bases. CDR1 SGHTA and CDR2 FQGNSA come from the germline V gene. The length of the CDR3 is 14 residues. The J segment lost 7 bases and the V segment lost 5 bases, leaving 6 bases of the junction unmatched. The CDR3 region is CASSPGQGLNEQFF. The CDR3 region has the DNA TGTGCCAGCAGCCCGGGACAGGGTTTGAATGAGCAGTTCTTC.

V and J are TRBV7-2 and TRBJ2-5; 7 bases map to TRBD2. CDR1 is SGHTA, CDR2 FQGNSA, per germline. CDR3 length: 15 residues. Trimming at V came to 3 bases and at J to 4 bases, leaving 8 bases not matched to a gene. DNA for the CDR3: TGTGCCAGCAGCTTTAGGGCGGGAGACACAGAGACCCAGTACTTC. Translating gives CASSFRAGDTETQYF.

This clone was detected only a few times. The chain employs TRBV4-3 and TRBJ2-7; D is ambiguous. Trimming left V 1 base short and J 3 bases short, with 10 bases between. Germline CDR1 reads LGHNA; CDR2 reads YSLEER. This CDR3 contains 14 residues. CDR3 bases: TGCGCCAGCAGCCAAGGCCCCAACAGCTACGAGCAGTACTTC. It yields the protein CASSQGPNSYEQYF.

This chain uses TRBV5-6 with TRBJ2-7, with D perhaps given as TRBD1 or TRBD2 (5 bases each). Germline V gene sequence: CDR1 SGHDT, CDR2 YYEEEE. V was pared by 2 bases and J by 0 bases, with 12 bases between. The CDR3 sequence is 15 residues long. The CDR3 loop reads CASSFRDASSYEQYF. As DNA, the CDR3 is TGTGCCAGCAGCTTCCGGGACGCAAGCTCCTACGAGCAGTACTTC.

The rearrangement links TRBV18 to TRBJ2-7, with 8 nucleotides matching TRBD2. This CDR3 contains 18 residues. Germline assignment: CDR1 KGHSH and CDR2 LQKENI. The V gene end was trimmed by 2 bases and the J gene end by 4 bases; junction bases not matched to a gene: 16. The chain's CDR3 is CASSPKRGTPVVGYEQYF. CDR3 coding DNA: TGTGCCAGCTCACCAAAGCGGGGGACACCCGTCGTAGGGTACGAGCAGTACTTC.

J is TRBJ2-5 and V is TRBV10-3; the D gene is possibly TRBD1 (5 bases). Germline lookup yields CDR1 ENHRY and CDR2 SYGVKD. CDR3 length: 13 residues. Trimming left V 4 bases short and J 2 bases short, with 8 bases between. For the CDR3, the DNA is TGTGCCATCAGTGGGACAAGTCAAGAGACCCAGTACTTC. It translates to CAISGTSQETQYF.

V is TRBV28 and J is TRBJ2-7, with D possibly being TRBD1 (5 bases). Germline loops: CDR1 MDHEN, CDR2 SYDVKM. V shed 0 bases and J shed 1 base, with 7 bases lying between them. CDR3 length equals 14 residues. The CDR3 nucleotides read TGTGCCAGCAGTTTATGGCAGGGTTCCTACGAGCAGTACTTC. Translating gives CASSLWQGSYEQYF.

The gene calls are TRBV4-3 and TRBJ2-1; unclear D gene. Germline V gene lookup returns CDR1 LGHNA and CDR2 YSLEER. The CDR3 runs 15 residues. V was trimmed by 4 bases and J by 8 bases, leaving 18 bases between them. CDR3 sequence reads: CASSLSPGRGDEQFF. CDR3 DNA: TGCGCCAGCAGCCTCTCCCCGGGCCGAGGAGATGAGCAGTTCTTC.

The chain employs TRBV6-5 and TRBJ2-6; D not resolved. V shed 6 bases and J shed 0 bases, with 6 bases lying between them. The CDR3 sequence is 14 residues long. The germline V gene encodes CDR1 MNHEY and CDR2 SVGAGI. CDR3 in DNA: TGTGCCAGCAGCCAAGTCTCTGGGGCCAACGTCCTGACTTTC. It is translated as CASSQVSGANVLTF.

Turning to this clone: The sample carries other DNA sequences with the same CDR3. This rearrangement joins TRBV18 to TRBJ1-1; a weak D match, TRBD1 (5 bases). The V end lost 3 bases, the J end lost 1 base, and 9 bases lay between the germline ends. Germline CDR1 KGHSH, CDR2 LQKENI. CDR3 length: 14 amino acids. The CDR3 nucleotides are TGTGCCAGCTCACCCGGGACTGGGAACACTGAAGCTTTCTTT. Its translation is CASSPGTGNTEAFF.

The DNA for the CDR3 is TGTGCCAGCAGCTTAGAAGCAGGTCTGCTAGCCAAAAACATTCAGTACTTC. This gives the protein CASSLEAGLLAKNIQYF. The genes are TRBV7-2 and TRBJ2-4; the D is unclear. V shed 1 base and J shed 0 bases, with 13 bases lying between them. From germline, CDR1 is SGHTA and CDR2 FQGNSA. This CDR3 has 17 amino acids.

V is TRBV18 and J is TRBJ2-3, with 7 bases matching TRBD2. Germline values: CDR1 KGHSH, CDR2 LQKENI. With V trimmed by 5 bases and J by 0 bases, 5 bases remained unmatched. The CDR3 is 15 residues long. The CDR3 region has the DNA TGTGCCAGCTCAGCACTAGCGACGAGCACAGATACGCAGTATTTT. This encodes CASSALATSTDTQYF.

CDR3 protein: CASSEGIETYGYTF. The CDR3 nucleotides are TGTGCCAGCAGTGAAGGGATAGAAACCTATGGCTACACCTTC. The chain carries TRBV6-1 and TRBJ1-2; D is uncertain. V was clipped by 1 base and J by 4 bases, with 10 bases between them. The CDR3 runs 14 residues. CDR1 and CDR2 (germline): MNHNS, SASEGT.

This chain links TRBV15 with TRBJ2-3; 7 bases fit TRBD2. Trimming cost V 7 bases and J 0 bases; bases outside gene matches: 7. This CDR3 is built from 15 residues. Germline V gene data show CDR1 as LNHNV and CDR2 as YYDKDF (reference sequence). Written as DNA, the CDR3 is TGTGCCACCACCAAGACTAGCACTAGCACAGATACGCAGTATTTT. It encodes CATTKTSTSTDTQYF.

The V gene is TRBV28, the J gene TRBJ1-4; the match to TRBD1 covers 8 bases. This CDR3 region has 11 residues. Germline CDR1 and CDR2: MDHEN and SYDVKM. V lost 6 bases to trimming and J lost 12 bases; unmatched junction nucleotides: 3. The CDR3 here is CASRRDRQLFF. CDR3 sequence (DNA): TGTGCCAGCAGAAGGGACAGGCAACTGTTTTTT.

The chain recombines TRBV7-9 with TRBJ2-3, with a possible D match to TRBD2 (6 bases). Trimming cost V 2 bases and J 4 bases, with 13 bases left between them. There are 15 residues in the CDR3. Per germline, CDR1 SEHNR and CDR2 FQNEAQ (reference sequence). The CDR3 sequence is CASSLRGGGPDTQYF. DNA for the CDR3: TGTGCCAGCAGCTTACGTGGGGGAGGCCCAGATACGCAGTATTTT.

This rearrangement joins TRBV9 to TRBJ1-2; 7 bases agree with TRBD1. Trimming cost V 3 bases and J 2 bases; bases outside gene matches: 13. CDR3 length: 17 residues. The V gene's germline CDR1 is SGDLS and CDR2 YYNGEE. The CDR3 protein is CASSGPTSPGQNYGYTF. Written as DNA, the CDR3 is TGTGCCAGCAGCGGCCCCACCTCCCCGGGACAGAACTATGGCTACACCTTC.

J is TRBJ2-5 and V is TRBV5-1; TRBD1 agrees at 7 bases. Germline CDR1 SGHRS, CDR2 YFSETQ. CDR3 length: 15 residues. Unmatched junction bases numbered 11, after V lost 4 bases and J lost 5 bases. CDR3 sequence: CASSLDRVGMETQYF. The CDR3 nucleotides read TGCGCCAGCAGCCTCGACAGGGTAGGGATGGAGACCCAGTACTTC.

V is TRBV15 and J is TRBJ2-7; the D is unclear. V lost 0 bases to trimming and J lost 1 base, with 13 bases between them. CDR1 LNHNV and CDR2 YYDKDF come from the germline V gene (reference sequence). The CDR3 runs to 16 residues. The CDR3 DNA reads TGTGCCACCAGCAGAGATCGAATAATTGGGTCCTACGAGCAGTACTTC. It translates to CATSRDRIIGSYEQYF.

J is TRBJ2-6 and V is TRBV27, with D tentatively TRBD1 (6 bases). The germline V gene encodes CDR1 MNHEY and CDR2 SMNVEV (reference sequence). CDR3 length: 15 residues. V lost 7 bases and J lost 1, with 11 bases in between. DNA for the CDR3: TGTGCCAGCACCACAGGGTCTTCTGGGGCCAACGTCCTGACTTTC. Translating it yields CASTTGSSGANVLTF.

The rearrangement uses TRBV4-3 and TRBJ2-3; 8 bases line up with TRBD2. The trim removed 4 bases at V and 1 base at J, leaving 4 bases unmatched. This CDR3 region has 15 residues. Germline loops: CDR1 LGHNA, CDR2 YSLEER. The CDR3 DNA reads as TGCGCCAGCAGCCTCCGGGGGGGCGGCACAGATACGCAGTATTTT. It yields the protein CASSLRGGGTDTQYF.

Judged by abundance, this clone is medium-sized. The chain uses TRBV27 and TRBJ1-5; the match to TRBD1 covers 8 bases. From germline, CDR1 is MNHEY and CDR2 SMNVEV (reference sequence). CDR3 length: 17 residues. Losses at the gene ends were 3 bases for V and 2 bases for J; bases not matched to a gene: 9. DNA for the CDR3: TGTGCCAGCAGTTTGGCCCCCCCGACAGGGGGCAATCAGCCCCAGCATTTT. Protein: CASSLAPPTGGNQPQHF.